In this sample, the clone carrying this T cell receptor (beta chain) turned up a few times. Its antigen remains unidentified. A much larger clone sits a single nucleotide away, making a read error possible. Assay: immunoSEQ multiplex PCR; the TCRdb copy retains only in-frame clones and omits some. This table holds 15,000 to 20,000 clones, about 57% found once. The sample is drawn from a study of T cell clonotyping in hematopoietic cell transplantation. Points from the study as a whole: Broader posttransplant TCR repertoire diversity was predicted by graft donor and pretransplant recipient Inverse Simpson Index values. Without cell sorting, CD4 versus CD8 contributions remain unresolved.

Blood collection times were about day -28 and days 30, 100, 180 posttransplant. The TCR was taken from a male patient aged 45-60 years who had an allogeneic stem cell transplant from an unrelated donor, so T cells may come from the graft donor. Some clones in this sample may be carry-over from other donors' samples. The sequencing used PBMCs, collected 30 days after allogeneic stem cell transplant.

CDR3 region: CASGTGESNQPQHF. CDR3 DNA: TGTGCCAGCGGAACAGGGGAGAGCAATCAGCCCCAGCATTTT. The gene calls are TRBV10-3 and TRBJ1-5; TRBD1 aligns across 7 bases. V lost 10 bases and J lost 1; bases outside the gene matches: 7. CDR3 length equals 14 residues. In germline, CDR1 is ENHRY, CDR2 SYGVKD.